These 11 T cell receptor beta chains were sequenced from one sample in a study of T cell responses to AZD1222 COVID-19 vaccine. Data came from immunoSEQ multiplex PCR; TCRdb stores just in-frame clones and leaves some out. Of under 200,000 clones listed, 90% to 95% are singletons. The input for sequencing was peripheral blood, taken 28 days after the second dose of the MenACWY control vaccine. All receptors come from an adult who received the MenACWY meningococcal vaccine as a control.

The rearrangement uses TRBV3-1 (or the pseudogene TRBV3-2) and TRBJ1-1, with TRBD1 as a possible D gene (6 bases). CDR3 length: 15 residues. Germline CDR1 LGHDT, CDR2 YNNKEL (reference sequence). The ends were cut back, 3 bases at V and 5 bases at J, with 16 bases in the middle. The CDR3 sequence is CASSQSGGLGTEAFF. In DNA form, the CDR3 reads TGTGCCAGCAGCCAGAGTGGGGGGCTGGGTACTGAAGCTTTCTTT.

The chain employs TRBV24-1 and TRBJ2-1, with D maybe TRBD1 (5 bases). The CDR3 is 13 residues long. The germline V gene encodes CDR1 KGHDR and CDR2 SFDVKD. V lost 5 bases to trimming and J lost 7 bases, with 11 bases between them. CDR3 residues: CATSGGARNEQFF. The CDR3 DNA reads as TGTGCCACCAGTGGGGGCGCGAGAAATGAGCAGTTCTTC.

This clone was found once. The chain recombines TRBV30 with TRBJ2-5; a possible D gene is TRBD1 (5 bases). The CDR3 runs to 15 residues. V was clipped by 2 bases and J by 1 base, with 14 bases between them. Germline V CDR1 and CDR2: GTSNPN, SVGIG (reference sequence). CDR3 region: CAWSTSTQGQETQYF. In nucleotides, the CDR3 is TGTGCCTGGAGTACTTCGACCCAGGGCCAAGAGACCCAGTACTTC. The full variable domain, its missing parts supplied by reference TRBV30 and TRBJ2-5, is SQTIHQWPATLVQPVGSPLSLECTVEGTSNPNLYWYRQAAGRGLQLLFYSVGIGQISSEVPQNLSASRPQDRQFILSSKKLLLSDSGFYLCAWSTSTQGQETQYFGPGTRLLVL.

The chain has TRBV6-6 and TRBJ2-7, with TRBD2 identical over 7 bases. The length of the CDR3 is 15 residues. Germline CDR1 is MNHNY and CDR2 is SVGAGI (reference sequence). V shed 6 bases, J shed 4 bases, and the junction held 12 bases outside the gene matches. CDR3 in amino acids: CASRARREKGYEQYF. CDR3 nucleotides: TGTGCCAGCAGGGCGAGGCGGGAGAAGGGGTACGAGCAGTACTTC.

The chain employs TRBV10-1 and TRBJ2-1, with TRBD1 matching 7 bases. The CDR3 covers 14 residues. CDR1 WNHNN and CDR2 SYGVQD come from the germline V gene (reference sequence). Trimming removed 5 bases from V and 6 bases from J; junction bases left unmatched: 7. The CDR3 nucleotides read TGCGCCAGCAGTCTTGATCAGGGGGTCAATGAGCAGTTCTTC. It translates to CASSLDQGVNEQFF.

The genes are TRBV5-5 and TRBJ2-3; TRBD1 matches 7 bases. V shed 6 bases and J 0 bases; nucleotides not matched to a gene: 4. The germline gives CDR1 SGHKS, CDR2 YYEKEE (reference sequence). CDR3 length: 14 residues. CDR3 loop: CASNRGPSTDTQYF. The CDR3 nucleotides are TGTGCCAGCAACAGGGGCCCTAGCACAGATACGCAGTATTTT.

J is TRBJ2-1 and V is TRBV6-1, with unresolved D. This CDR3 region has 11 residues. Germline lookup yields CDR1 MNHNS and CDR2 SASEGT. V was cut by 2 bases and J by 15 bases, with 11 bases left in between. CDR3 region: CASSEWQMGFF. CDR3 nucleotides: TGTGCCAGCAGTGAATGGCAGATGGGGTTCTTC.

The chain uses TRBV2 and TRBJ2-1; 10 bases are shared with TRBD2. Trimming removed 3 bases from V and 9 bases from J; junction bases left unmatched: 8. Germline-derived CDR1 and CDR2 are SNHLY and FYNNEI. The CDR3 runs to 15 residues. CDR3 region: CASSDGLAGVGEQFF. CDR3 nucleotide sequence: TGTGCCAGCAGTGATGGTCTAGCGGGAGTCGGTGAGCAGTTCTTC.

The CDR3 region has the DNA TGTGCCAGCAGTTTAACGCCTAGGACAGCTAGCACAGATACGCAGTATTTT. This translates into CASSLTPRTASTDTQYF. The chain combines TRBV27 with TRBJ2-3; D possibly corresponds to TRBD1 (6 bases). V dropped 2 bases and J dropped 0 bases, with 15 bases sitting between them. Germline values: CDR1 MNHEY, CDR2 SMNVEV (reference sequence). The CDR3 is made up of 17 amino acids.

This chain joins TRBV29-1 and TRBJ2-7; the match to TRBD1 covers 9 bases. Looked up from germline, CDR1 is SQVTM and CDR2 is ANQGSEA. The CDR3 loop spans 13 amino acids. The CDR3 loop is CSGGQGSSYEQYF. DNA for the CDR3: TGCAGTGGAGGACAGGGGAGCTCCTACGAGCAGTACTTC.

CDR3 bases: TGTGCCAGCAGCCAAGGGGCAGCCTATGTAGCTTTCTTT. This codes for CASSQGAAYVAFF. The chain uses TRBV6-5 and TRBJ1-1; TRBD1 might be the D (5 bases). The V end was cut by 6 bases, the J end by 10 bases, with 18 bases between. The CDR3 consists of 13 residues. Looked up from germline, CDR1 is MNHEY and CDR2 is SVGAGI.